Sequencing of this T cell receptor beta chain was carried out in a study of blood T cell repertoires in COVID-19. About the study: Samples of COVID-19 (acute and convalescent) were obtained from the United States, Italy and Spain. PBMCs, B-cell-depleted T cells, or T cells were the source of the cDNA or gDNA that made up the material.

In the original analysis: How many nucleated cells were present was estimated from reference gene primer amplification. The table came from immunoSEQ multiplex PCR; TCRdb's copy has only in-frame clones and leaves some out. V and J calls and clone size are given by that table; D and trimming were obtained from the DNA. The sample yields under 200,000 clones, about 85% seen once. The germline V and J ends were trimmed by 6 bases and 2 bases, with 13 bases remaining between them. The germline V gene has CDR1 SGHRS and CDR2 YFSETQ. CDR3 length: 14 residues. The sample comprised peripheral blood. The receptor was derived from a man aged 55 to 69 with active or convalescent COVID-19. The chain uses TRBV5-1 and TRBJ2-3; TRBD2 might be the D (6 bases). The CDR3 region has the DNA TGCGCCAGCACCGTCAGCGGGCCCACAGATACGCAGTATTTT. Its translation is CASTVSGPTDTQYF.